This entry lists 2 T cell receptor beta chains sequenced from one sample in a study of blood T cell repertoires in COVID-19. TCRdb's copy holds only in-frame clones and misses some; the assay was immunoSEQ multiplex PCR. The data hold about 210,000 clones, with 85% observed a single time. The sample was peripheral blood. The receptors originated from a woman aged 80 or over with acute or convalescent COVID-19.

The chain recombines TRBV4-2 with TRBJ2-3; TRBD2 aligns across 7 bases. There are 17 residues in the CDR3. Germline CDR1 and CDR2: LGHNA and YNFKEQ. J was trimmed by 2 bases and V by 2 bases; bases with no gene match: 10. For the CDR3, the DNA is TGTGCCAGCAGCCAACAGCCCCGGGACTACCTCACAGATACGCAGTATTTT. Protein sequence: CASSQQPRDYLTDTQYF.

This clone is a singleton in its sample. This chain uses TRBV12-3 or TRBV12-4 with TRBJ1-1; TRBD1 might be the D (6 bases). CDR3 length: 13 amino acids. Trimming removed 5 bases from V and 5 bases from J, with 12 bases in between. The CDR3 DNA follows: TGTGCCAGCAGTAACAGGGCAGAAACTGAAGCTTTCTTT. The encoded protein is CASSNRAETEAFF.